The 23 T cell receptor beta chains below were found in one sample sequenced in a study of cytomegalovirus exposure and HLA in healthy donors. The study ran its PCR with 60 Vbeta and 13 Jbeta primers. Assay used: immunoSEQ multiplex PCR; TCRdb lists only in-frame clones, some missing. The sample includes 150,000 to 200,000 clones, around 62% of them seen just once. Sequencing input: PBMCs. The receptors originated from a middle-aged man in good health and CMV-seronegative.

This clone was counted a few times. The chain joins TRBV28 to TRBJ2-7; unclear D gene. Germline V CDR1 and CDR2: MDHEN, SYDVKM. The CDR3 is 12 residues long. V was trimmed by 5 bases and J by 6 bases, leaving 11 bases between them. The DNA of the CDR3 is TGTGCCAGCAGTACCCCATTGGCCGAGCAGTACTTC. Its protein product is CASSTPLAEQYF. The full variable domain, its missing parts supplied by reference TRBV28 and TRBJ2-7, is DVKVTQSSRYLVKRTGEKVFLECVQDMDHENMFWYRQDPGLGLRLIYFSYDVKMKEKGDIPEGYSVSREKKERFSLILESASTNQTSMYLCASSTPLAEQYFGPGTRLTVT.

J is TRBJ1-6 and V is TRBV30; TRBD1 matches at 8 bases. V shed 0 bases, J shed 8 bases, and the junction held 6 bases outside the gene matches. The CDR3 has 15 residues. Germline V CDR1 and CDR2: GTSNPN, SVGIG (reference sequence). The CDR3 nucleotides read TGTGCCTGGAGTGTACTTGGACAGGGTGATTCACCCCTCCACTTT. Translating it yields CAWSVLGQGDSPLHF.

The genes are TRBV7-2 and TRBJ2-7; D may be TRBD2 (6 bases). Germline CDR1 is SGHTA and CDR2 is FQGNSA. The CDR3 has 13 amino acids. Trimming cost V 5 bases and J 4 bases, with 12 bases left between them. CDR3 nucleotides: TGTGCCAGCAGCGCAGGGACTTCGTACGAGCAGTACTTC. This sequence encodes CASSAGTSYEQYF.

This clone was recorded a few times. J is TRBJ1-2 and V is TRBV29-1; TRBD1 matches at 8 bases. Germline CDR1 SQVTM, CDR2 ANQGSEA. The CDR3 length is 14 residues. After removal of 6 bases from V and 0 bases from J, the junction contained 6 bases not matched to a gene. The CDR3 is CSVHGQGANYGYTF. CDR3 in DNA: TGCAGCGTCCACGGACAGGGCGCTAACTATGGCTACACCTTC.

Concerning this clone: The sample contains more than one DNA sequence encoding this CDR3. DNA of the CDR3: TGCGCCAGCAGCTTAGAGGGACAGCAGACCGGGGAGCTGTTTTTT. Protein product: CASSLEGQQTGELFF. The chain is built from TRBV5-1 and TRBJ2-2; 7 bases line up with TRBD1. V dropped 2 bases and J dropped 5; count of bases not matched to a gene: 6. This CDR3 has 15 residues. CDR1 is SGHRS and CDR2 is YFSETQ in the germline V gene.

Only a few counts were recorded for this clone. The chain carries TRBV5-1 and TRBJ2-7; D is perhaps TRBD1 (6 bases). The CDR3 runs 14 residues. Germline loops: CDR1 SGHRS, CDR2 YFSETQ. The V end lost 3 bases, the J end lost 7 bases, and 17 bases lay between the germline ends. In DNA form, the CDR3 reads TGCGCCAGCAGCTATGCAGGGGCACCTTCGGAGCAGTACTTC. Residues: CASSYAGAPSEQYF.

V is TRBV5-1 and J is TRBJ2-7; a possible D gene is TRBD1 (6 bases). This CDR3 is built from 13 residues. Germline loops: CDR1 SGHRS, CDR2 YFSETQ. V was shortened by 2 bases and J by 4 bases, with 10 bases between the two germline ends. CDR3 in DNA: TGCGCCAGCAGCTTCCAGGGGAATTACGAGCAGTACTTC. Its protein is CASSFQGNYEQYF.

In this sample, this clone turned up a few times. J is TRBJ2-7 and V is TRBV5-1; 7 bases are shared with TRBD1. The CDR3 sequence is 14 residues long. V gave up 5 bases and J gave up 2 bases; unmatched junction bases: 7. Per the germline V gene, CDR1 is SGHRS and CDR2 is YFSETQ. CDR3 coding DNA: TGCGCCAGCAGTTATCAGGGGGACGCCTACGAGCAGTACTTC. It codes for CASSYQGDAYEQYF.

The chain joins TRBV7-6 to TRBJ2-7; D is unresolved. V shed 5 bases and J shed 2 bases, with 16 bases lying between them. CDR3 length: 15 amino acids. The germline gives CDR1 SGHVS, CDR2 FNYEAQ. The CDR3 DNA follows: TGTGCCAGCAGCAATTCAGGTGTCTTAACCTACGAGCAGTACTTC. It is translated as CASSNSGVLTYEQYF.

V is TRBV6-5 and J is TRBJ2-7, with D perhaps TRBD2 (6 bases). In germline, CDR1 is MNHEY, CDR2 SVGAGI. V lost 0 bases and J 4 bases, leaving 13 bases between the germline ends. The CDR3 is 15 residues long. In DNA, the CDR3 is TGTGCCAGCAGTTACTCTGGAGGGTCGGGATACGAGCAGTACTTC. It codes for CASSYSGGSGYEQYF.

The chain combines TRBV2 with TRBJ2-7; possible D gene TRBD1, 5 bases. This CDR3 is 12 amino acids long. Deletions cut 6 bases from V and 4 bases from J, with 10 bases between. Per germline, CDR1 SNHLY and CDR2 FYNNEI. CDR3 region: CASRLSGYEQYF. The CDR3 DNA reads TGTGCCAGCAGGTTATCAGGGTACGAGCAGTACTTC.

CDR3 in amino acids: CASSPTGTNGYEQYF. The CDR3 region has the DNA TGCGCCAGCAGCCCGACCGGGACTAACGGGTACGAGCAGTACTTC. The chain has TRBV4-3 and TRBJ2-7; 7 bases map to TRBD2. The J segment lost 4 bases and the V segment lost 4 bases, leaving 10 bases of the junction unmatched. CDR3 length: 15 residues. Germline CDR1 LGHNA, CDR2 YSLEER.

This clone came up once. The V gene is TRBV5-1, the J gene TRBJ2-2; 7 bases fit TRBD2. V lost 2 bases and J lost 6; bases outside the gene matches: 19. Per germline, CDR1 SGHRS and CDR2 YFSETQ. The CDR3 is 19 residues long. CDR3 region: CASSFPRGRLAERPGELFF. The CDR3 DNA reads TGCGCCAGCAGCTTTCCTCGGGGGAGACTAGCCGAAAGGCCCGGGGAGCTGTTTTTT.

The chain uses TRBV29-1 and TRBJ2-3; a possible D gene is TRBD2 (5 bases). The CDR3 has 15 residues. Germline CDR1 reads SQVTM; CDR2 reads ANQGSEA. Deletions cut 3 bases from V and 4 bases from J, with 17 bases between. The CDR3 bases are TGCAGCGTTGACTCCGGACTCGCTCGCGCAGATACGCAGTATTTT. Amino acids: CSVDSGLARADTQYF.

V is TRBV6-4 and J is TRBJ2-1; TRBD1 might be the D (6 bases). The V gene lost 3 bases and the J gene lost 1 base, with 10 bases spanning the gap. The CDR3 has 15 amino acids. Germline CDR1 MRHNA, CDR2 SNTAGT. The CDR3 is CASSEITGSYNEQFF. Written as DNA, the CDR3 is TGTGCCAGCAGTGAAATCACAGGGTCCTACAATGAGCAGTTCTTC.

This chain links TRBV5-8 with TRBJ2-1; a weak D match, TRBD2 (5 bases). Deletions cut 2 bases from V and 1 base from J, with 13 bases between. The CDR3 totals 16 residues. Germline V CDR1 and CDR2: SGHTS, YDEGEE. The CDR3 here is CASSLIRRVSYNEQFF. The CDR3 DNA follows: TGTGCCAGCAGCTTAATTCGGCGGGTTTCCTACAATGAGCAGTTCTTC.

The genes are TRBV19 and TRBJ1-2, with 11 bases lining up with TRBD1. Germline loops: CDR1 LNHDA, CDR2 SQIVND (reference sequence). The CDR3 has 15 amino acids. With 5 bases clipped from V and 2 bases from J, the junction kept 4 bases outside the gene matches. CDR3 DNA: TGTGCCAGTAGTCCGTGGACAGGGGGCAACTATGGCTACACCTTC. Protein: CASSPWTGGNYGYTF.

The rearrangement links TRBV28 to TRBJ1-4, with D unclear. Trimming pared 6 bases from V and 8 bases from J, leaving 13 bases between. Germline V CDR1 and CDR2: MDHEN, SYDVKM. The CDR3 covers 13 residues. CDR3 nucleotides: TGTGCCAGCAGGCCAGGTCGGGAGGAAAAACTGTTTTTT. This translates into CASRPGREEKLFF.

The gene calls are TRBV5-5 and TRBJ2-6; D may be TRBD2 (5 bases). The CDR3 runs to 15 residues. Germline assignment: CDR1 SGHKS and CDR2 YYEKEE (reference sequence). Deletions cut 4 bases from V and 1 base from J, with 9 bases between. The CDR3, as DNA: TGTGCCAGCAGCCAGAGGGATTCTGGGGCCAACGTCCTGACTTTC. Translation: CASSQRDSGANVLTF. The full variable domain, completed using reference TRBV5-5 and TRBJ2-6, is DAGVTQSPTHLIKTRGQQVTLRCSPISGHKSVSWYQQVLGQGPQFIFQYYEKEERGRGNFPDRFSARQFPNYSSELNVNALLLGDSALYLCASSQRDSGANVLTFGAGSRLTVL.

This chain links TRBV18 with TRBJ1-6; TRBD1 agrees at 10 bases. V was clipped by 5 bases and J by 5 bases; unmatched bases: 3. The CDR3 consists of 15 residues. The germline V gene has CDR1 KGHSH and CDR2 LQKENI. The CDR3 reads CASSTGQGDNSPLHF. CDR3 DNA: TGTGCCAGCTCAACAGGACAGGGGGATAATTCACCCCTCCACTTT.

This rearrangement joins TRBV18 to TRBJ2-3; weak D call: TRBD1 (5 bases). The germline V gene encodes CDR1 KGHSH and CDR2 LQKENI. The V end lost 0 bases, the J end lost 6 bases, and 7 bases lay between the germline ends. The CDR3 length is 13 residues. Here the CDR3 DNA reads TGTGCCAGCTCACCACCGGGGCAGGATACGCAGTATTTT. Its translation is CASSPPGQDTQYF.

The chain employs TRBV5-4 and TRBJ2-1, with TRBD1 identical over 9 bases. This CDR3 region has 16 residues. V gave up 4 bases and J gave up 3 bases; unmatched junction bases: 8. CDR1 is SGHNT, CDR2 YYREEE, per germline (reference sequence). CDR3 residues: CASSPWGQGNYNEQFF. Written as DNA, the CDR3 is TGTGCCAGCAGCCCCTGGGGACAGGGAAACTACAATGAGCAGTTCTTC.

This clone was found a few times. The V gene is TRBV7-8, the J gene TRBJ1-1; 10 nucleotides agree with TRBD1. The CDR3 has 16 residues. The V segment lost 5 bases and the J segment 4 bases; nucleotides outside the gene matches: 10. The germline gives CDR1 SGHVS, CDR2 FQNEAQ. Here the CDR3 reads CASSPRSRTGGTEAFF. In DNA, the CDR3 is TGTGCCAGCAGCCCTCGATCCAGGACAGGGGGCACTGAAGCTTTCTTT.